Listed here are 9 T cell receptor beta chains from one sample, sequenced in a study of control samples from healthy donors and cancer patients. The data were produced by immunoSEQ multiplex PCR, yet TCRdb's version contains in-frame clones alone and is incomplete. The table lists about 65,000 clones, 90% of them singletons. Sample: PBMCs. The receptors stem from a woman between 50 and 59 years old with colorectal cancer.

The rearrangement links TRBV6-1 to TRBJ2-5, with D possibly called TRBD1 or TRBD2 (6 bases each). The CDR3 has 15 residues. Germline V gene data show CDR1 as MNHNS and CDR2 as SASEGT. Trimming removed 3 bases at V and 4 bases at J, with 15 bases between. DNA of the CDR3: TGTGCCAGCAGTGAGCGACCGGGGGCACGAGAGACCCAGTACTTC. As protein: CASSERPGARETQYF.

The chain couples TRBV19 to TRBJ1-2; 7 bases map to TRBD1. The CDR3 spans 13 residues. In germline, CDR1 is LNHDA, CDR2 SQIVND (reference sequence). Trimming removed 5 bases from V and 4 bases from J; junction bases left unmatched: 4. CDR3 sequence: CASSEPGGYGYTF. CDR3 nucleotides: TGTGCCAGTAGTGAGCCAGGGGGCTATGGCTACACCTTC.

This clone came up a few times. The chain joins TRBV2 to TRBJ2-1, with D perhaps matching TRBD1 or TRBD2 (5 bases each). The CDR3 has 10 amino acids. The V end lost 3 bases, the J end lost 16 bases, and 10 bases lay between the germline ends. Germline CDR1 reads SNHLY; CDR2 reads FYNNEI. The CDR3: CASSDRGRFF. As DNA, the CDR3 is TGTGCCAGCAGTGATCGGGGACGTTTCTTC.

The chain combines TRBV10-1 with TRBJ1-2; 9 nucleotides match TRBD1. Germline lookup yields CDR1 WNHNN and CDR2 SYGVQD (reference sequence). The CDR3 has 13 amino acids. With V trimmed by 5 bases and J by 6 bases, 4 bases remained unmatched. CDR3 DNA: TGCGCCAGCAGTCCCCGGACAGGGGATGGCTACACCTTC. Protein product: CASSPRTGDGYTF.

V usage is TRBV3-1 (or the pseudogene TRBV3-2) and J usage is TRBJ1-2; D unclear. Trimming cost V 1 base and J 0 bases, with 12 bases left between them. The CDR3 contains 16 residues. Germline V gene lookup returns CDR1 LGHDT and CDR2 YNNKEL (reference sequence). The CDR3, as DNA: TGTGCCAGCAGCCAAGGCCTCAGGAGGACTAACTATGGCTACACCTTC. Its translation: CASSQGLRRTNYGYTF.

This clone appeared once. This chain uses TRBV28 with TRBJ1-5, with no clear D. Germline CDR1 and CDR2: MDHEN and SYDVKM. Trimming pared 6 bases from V and 3 bases from J, leaving 6 bases between. This CDR3 has 12 residues. Here the CDR3 reads CASRGINQPQHF. CDR3 DNA sequence: TGTGCCAGCAGGGGGATCAATCAGCCCCAGCATTTT.

V and J are TRBV5-6 and TRBJ2-7, with D unclear. Between the trimmed V and J ends, which lost 3 bases and 7 bases, there was a span of 14 bases. The CDR3 loop spans 13 amino acids. Germline lookup yields CDR1 SGHDT and CDR2 YYEEEE. In nucleotides, the CDR3 is TGTGCCAGCAGCTCGGCGGCTGAAAGGGAGCAGTACTTC. It specifies CASSSAAEREQYF.

The chain joins TRBV5-6 to TRBJ1-1, with 9 bases aligning to TRBD1. Germline V gene lookup returns CDR1 SGHDT and CDR2 YYEEEE. V shed 2 bases, J shed 5 bases, and the junction held 4 bases outside the gene matches. This CDR3 comprises 14 residues. The CDR3 region has the DNA TGTGCCAGCAGCTTTGGGACAGGGAAGACTGAAGCTTTCTTT. Translation: CASSFGTGKTEAFF.

The V call is TRBV19, the J call TRBJ2-1; D perhaps matches TRBD2 (5 bases). Germline CDR1 and CDR2: LNHDA and SQIVND (reference sequence). This CDR3 comprises 13 residues. The V end was cut by 9 bases, the J end by 3 bases, with 12 bases between. The CDR3 protein is CASLSSSYNEQFF. CDR3 DNA sequence: TGTGCCAGCTTATCTAGCAGCTACAATGAGCAGTTCTTC. The variable domain in full, completed from reference TRBV19 and TRBJ2-1, reads DGGITQSPKYLFRKEGQNVTLSCEQNLNHDAMYWYRQDPGQGLRLIYYSQIVNDFQKGDIAEGYSVSREKKESFPLTVTSAQKNPTAFYLCASLSSSYNEQFFGPGTRLTVL.